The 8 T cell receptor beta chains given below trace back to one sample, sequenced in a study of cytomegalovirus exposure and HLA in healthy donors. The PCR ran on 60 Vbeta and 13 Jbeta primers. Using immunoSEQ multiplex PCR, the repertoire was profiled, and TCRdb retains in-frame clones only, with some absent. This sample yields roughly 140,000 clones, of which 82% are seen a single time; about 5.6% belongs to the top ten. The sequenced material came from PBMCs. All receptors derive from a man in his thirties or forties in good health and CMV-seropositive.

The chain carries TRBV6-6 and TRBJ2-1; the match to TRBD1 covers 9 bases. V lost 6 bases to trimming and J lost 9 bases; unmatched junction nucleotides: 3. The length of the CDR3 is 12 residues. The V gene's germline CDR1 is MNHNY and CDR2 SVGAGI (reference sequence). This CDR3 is CASSLQGAEQFF. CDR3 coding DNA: TGTGCCAGCAGCTTACAGGGGGCTGAGCAGTTCTTC.

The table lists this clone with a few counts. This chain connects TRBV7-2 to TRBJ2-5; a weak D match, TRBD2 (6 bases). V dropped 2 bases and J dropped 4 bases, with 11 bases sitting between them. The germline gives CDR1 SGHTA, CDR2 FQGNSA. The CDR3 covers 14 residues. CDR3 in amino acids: CASSLMRGGETQYF. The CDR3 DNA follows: TGTGCCAGCAGCTTAATGCGGGGTGGAGAGACCCAGTACTTC.

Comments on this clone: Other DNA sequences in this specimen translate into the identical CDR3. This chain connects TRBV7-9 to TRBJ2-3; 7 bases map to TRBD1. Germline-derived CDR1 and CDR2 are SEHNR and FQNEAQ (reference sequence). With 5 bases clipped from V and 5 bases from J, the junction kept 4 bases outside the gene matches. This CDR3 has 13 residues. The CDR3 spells CASSPDREDTQYF. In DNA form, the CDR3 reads TGTGCCAGCAGCCCCGACAGGGAAGATACGCAGTATTTT.

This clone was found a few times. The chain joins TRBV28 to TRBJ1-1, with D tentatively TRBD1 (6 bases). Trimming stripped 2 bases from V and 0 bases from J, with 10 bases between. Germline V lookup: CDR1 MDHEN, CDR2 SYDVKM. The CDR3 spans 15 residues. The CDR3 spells CASSLTGFMNTEAFF. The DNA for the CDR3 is TGTGCCAGCAGTTTAACAGGGTTCATGAACACTGAAGCTTTCTTT.

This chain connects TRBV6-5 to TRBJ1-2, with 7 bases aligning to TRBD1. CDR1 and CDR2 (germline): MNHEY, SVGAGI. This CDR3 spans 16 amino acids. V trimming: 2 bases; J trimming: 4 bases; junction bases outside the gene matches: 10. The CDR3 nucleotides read TGTGCCAGCAGTTACGGGGGACAGCGAGGGTTCTATGGCTACACCTTC. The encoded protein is CASSYGGQRGFYGYTF.

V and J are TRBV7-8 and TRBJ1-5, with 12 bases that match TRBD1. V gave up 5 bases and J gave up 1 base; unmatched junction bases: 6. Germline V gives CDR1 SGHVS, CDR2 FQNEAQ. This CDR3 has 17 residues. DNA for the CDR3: TGTGCCAGCAGCGTGGGACAGGGGGCCCAGAGCAATCAGCCCCAGCATTTT. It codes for CASSVGQGAQSNQPQHF.

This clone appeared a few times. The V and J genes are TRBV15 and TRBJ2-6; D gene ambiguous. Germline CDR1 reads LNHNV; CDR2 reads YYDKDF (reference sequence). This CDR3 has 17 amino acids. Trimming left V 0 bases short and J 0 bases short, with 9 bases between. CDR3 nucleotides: TGTGCCACCAGCAGAGATAATGGGCCCTCTGGGGCCAACGTCCTGACTTTC. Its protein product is CATSRDNGPSGANVLTF.

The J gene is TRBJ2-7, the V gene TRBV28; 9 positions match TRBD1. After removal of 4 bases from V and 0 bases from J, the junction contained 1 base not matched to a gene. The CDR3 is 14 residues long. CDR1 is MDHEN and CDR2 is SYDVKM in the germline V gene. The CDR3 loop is CASSSGQGSYEQYF. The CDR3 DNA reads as TGTGCCAGCAGTTCGGGACAGGGCTCCTACGAGCAGTACTTC.